These 8 T cell receptor beta chains originate from one sample sequenced in a study of blood T cell repertoires in COVID-19. Profiling relied on immunoSEQ multiplex PCR, and the TCRdb table lists in-frame clones only, not all of them. This sample has about 260,000 clones, with about 87% found just once. The sequenced material came from peripheral blood. All receptors come from a woman aged 70-85 years with COVID-19, enrolled during active disease.

The CDR3, as DNA: TGTGCCATCAGGACACCGGGACAGGGAAGGACTGAAGCTTTCTTT. Translating it yields CAIRTPGQGRTEAFF. V and J are TRBV10-3 and TRBJ1-1, with TRBD1 matching over 9 bases. This CDR3 is 15 amino acids long. Germline CDR1 reads ENHRY; CDR2 reads SYGVKD. Germline trimming cut 6 bases from V and 5 bases from J; bases unmatched to any gene: 10.

This clone was seen a few times. The V gene is TRBV19, the J gene TRBJ2-1, with TRBD2 identical over 11 bases. V shed 5 bases, J shed 4 bases, and the junction held 4 bases outside the gene matches. Germline-derived CDR1 and CDR2 are LNHDA and SQIVND (reference sequence). The CDR3 spans 15 residues. The CDR3 nucleotides read TGTGCCAGTAGTCTGGGGACTAGCGGATACAATGAGCAGTTCTTC. It is translated as CASSLGTSGYNEQFF.

This sequence joins TRBV28 and TRBJ2-7; weak D call: TRBD1 (6 bases). Trimming stripped 4 bases from V and 2 bases from J, with 15 bases between. Germline CDR1 is MDHEN and CDR2 is SYDVKM. The CDR3 is made up of 15 amino acids. CDR3 loop: CASSSPSGAAYEQYF. CDR3 bases: TGTGCCAGCAGTTCGCCTTCAGGGGCCGCCTACGAGCAGTACTTC.

The chain links TRBV3-1 (or the pseudogene TRBV3-2) to TRBJ2-7; D is unclear. From germline, CDR1 is LGHDT and CDR2 YNNKEL (reference sequence). V was pared by 1 base and J by 2 bases, with 9 bases between. This CDR3 contains 14 residues. Here the CDR3 reads CASSQVVTPYEQYF. In DNA, the CDR3 is TGTGCCAGCAGCCAAGTGGTAACTCCCTACGAGCAGTACTTC.

CDR3 nucleotides: TGCGCCAGCAGCCAAGATCGCGGGACGCGGGATGAAAAACTGTTTTTT. Protein sequence: CASSQDRGTRDEKLFF. This chain joins TRBV4-3 and TRBJ1-4, with D possibly matching TRBD1 (5 bases). The CDR3 sequence is 16 residues long. Trimming removed 0 bases at V and 6 bases at J, with 14 bases between. Germline assignment: CDR1 LGHNA and CDR2 YSLEER.

The chain is built from TRBV24-1 and TRBJ1-5; D might be TRBD1 (5 bases). The V end lost 4 bases, the J end lost 2 bases, and 11 bases lay between the germline ends. The CDR3 consists of 15 residues. Germline loops: CDR1 KGHDR, CDR2 SFDVKD. CDR3 nucleotide sequence: TGTGCCACCAGTGACGGGGGAAAGGGCAATCAGCCCCAGCATTTT. As protein: CATSDGGKGNQPQHF.

This rearrangement joins TRBV19 to TRBJ1-1; 12 bases map to TRBD1. In germline, CDR1 is LNHDA, CDR2 SQIVND (reference sequence). CDR3 length: 17 residues. With V trimmed by 6 bases and J by 4 bases, 12 bases remained unmatched. In DNA, the CDR3 is TGTGCCAGTAGCCCGAGTGGGACAGGGGGCTTGGTCACTGAAGCTTTCTTT. This encodes CASSPSGTGGLVTEAFF.

The chain couples TRBV28 to TRBJ2-4, with 10 bases aligning to TRBD1. V lost 6 bases, J lost 8 bases, and 7 bases stayed unmatched. Germline-derived CDR1 and CDR2 are MDHEN and SYDVKM. The CDR3 consists of 14 residues. DNA of the CDR3: TGTGCCAGCAGGCCTGGGACAGGGGTCGACATTCAGTACTTC. It translates to CASRPGTGVDIQYF.